The clone carrying this TCR beta chain was found many times. These data come from a study of naive and memory T cell subsets. RNA was extracted from 2 to 3 ml of whole blood of healthy adults. Blood and skin TCR RNA was reverse transcribed with alpha and beta constant primers. Amplification of ligated cDNA took four PCR rounds with SP2 and nested alpha and beta constant primers. Each CDR3 protein gets one entry after TCRdb re-called the 5' RACE reads with MiXCR. The sample lists approximately 27,000 distinct CDR3 sequences; roughly 25% were seen once. Trimming removed 3 bases at V and 1 base at J, with 10 bases between. Looked up from germline, CDR1 is SGHAT and CDR2 is FQNNGV. The CDR3 is 14 residues long.

The receptor was derived from a female donor in good health. This chain joins TRBV11-2 and TRBJ2-7; D not certain. CDR3 loop: CASSFLTTSYEQYF. The CDR3 bases are TGTGCCAGCAGCTTTCTTACTACGTCCTACGAGCAGTACTTC.